Listed here are 26 T cell receptor beta chains from one sample, sequenced in a study of cytomegalovirus exposure and HLA in healthy donors. In the PCR, 60 Vbeta and 13 Jbeta primers were used. Using immunoSEQ multiplex PCR, the repertoire was profiled, and TCRdb retains in-frame clones only, with some absent. This sample has roughly 120,000 clones, with 76% found just once. Sequencing was carried out using PBMCs. The receptor source for this set is a man aged 50 to 59 in good health and CMV-seronegative.

The chain links TRBV6-5 to TRBJ1-5; D is ambiguous. Between the trimmed V and J ends, which lost 0 bases and 2 bases, there was a span of 8 bases. From germline, CDR1 is MNHEY and CDR2 SVGAGI. The CDR3 is 15 residues long. The CDR3, as DNA: TGTGCCAGCAGTTACTCGATCGGAGGCAATCAGCCCCAGCATTTT. Protein sequence: CASSYSIGGNQPQHF.

This clone was observed once. The chain recombines TRBV9 with TRBJ2-3, with D possibly matching TRBD2 (5 bases). The length of the CDR3 is 14 residues. The V gene lost 4 bases and the J gene lost 6 bases, with 15 bases spanning the gap. Germline V gene data show CDR1 as SGDLS and CDR2 as YYNGEE. This chain's CDR3 is CASSFREGRDTQYF. DNA of the CDR3: TGTGCCAGCAGCTTTCGTGAGGGTAGGGATACGCAGTATTTT. The variable domain in full, with the rest retrieved from reference TRBV9 and TRBJ2-3, is DSGVTQTPKHLITATGQRVTLRCSPRSGDLSVYWYQQSLDQGLQFLIQYYNGEERAKGNILERFSAQQFPDLHSELNLSSLELGDSALYFCASSFREGRDTQYFGPGTRLTVL.

The genes are TRBV2 and TRBJ1-1, with 8 bases matching TRBD1. CDR1 SNHLY and CDR2 FYNNEI come from the germline V gene. CDR3 length equals 12 residues. Losses at the gene ends were 6 bases for V and 8 bases for J; bases not matched to a gene: 5. CDR3 residues: CASRGTGQEAFF. The CDR3, as DNA: TGTGCCAGCAGGGGGACAGGACAAGAAGCTTTCTTT.

The chain is built from TRBV7-3 and TRBJ2-3; D gene uncertain. V gave up 3 bases and J gave up 1 base, with 5 bases separating them. Germline CDR1 and CDR2: SGHTA and FQGTGA. The CDR3 spans 13 residues. The CDR3 DNA sequence: TGTGCCAGCAGCTTCTCCCGCACAGATACGCAGTATTTT. This gives the protein CASSFSRTDTQYF.

The CDR3 bases are TGTGCCAGCAGCTTGCAAGGGGATCATGGCTACACCTTC. Its protein is CASSLQGDHGYTF. The chain carries TRBV5-6 and TRBJ1-2; D might be TRBD1 (5 bases). This CDR3 is 13 amino acids long. The V and J ends lost 1 base and 6 bases respectively, with 10 bases between them. Germline values: CDR1 SGHDT, CDR2 YYEEEE. The full variable domain, with the rest looked up from reference TRBV5-6 and TRBJ1-2, is DAGVTQSPTHLIKTRGQQVTLRCSPKSGHDTVSWYQQALGQGPQFIFQYYEEEERQRGNFPDRFSGHQFPNYSSELNVNALLLGDSALYLCASSLQGDHGYTFGSGTRLTVV.

V is TRBV18 and J is TRBJ2-2, with TRBD1 identical over 9 bases. This CDR3 is 16 amino acids long. Germline trimming cut 3 bases from V and 3 bases from J; bases unmatched to any gene: 5. Germline V gene lookup returns CDR1 KGHSH and CDR2 LQKENI. This CDR3 reads CASSPRDREYTGELFF. In DNA, the CDR3 is TGTGCCAGCTCACCTCGGGACAGGGAGTACACCGGGGAGCTGTTTTTT.

The V call is TRBV2, the J call TRBJ1-2; 8 bases align to TRBD1. The CDR3 covers 16 residues. In germline, CDR1 is SNHLY, CDR2 FYNNEI. With 3 bases clipped from V and 5 bases from J, the junction kept 11 bases outside the gene matches. The CDR3, as DNA: TGTGCCAGCAGTGAGTCGGTCGCAGGGGGCCGGTATGGCTACACCTTC. As protein: CASSESVAGGRYGYTF.

The rearrangement joins TRBV6-5 to TRBJ2-7, with 9 bases fitting TRBD2. The CDR3 length is 13 residues. The germline V gene has CDR1 MNHEY and CDR2 SVGAGI. CDR3 amino acids: CASSYSGGGAEHV. CDR3 bases: TGTGCCAGCAGTTATTCGGGCGGGGGGGCCGAGCACGTC.

The V and J genes are TRBV7-9 and TRBJ1-3; TRBD1 agrees at 12 bases. The CDR3 runs 19 residues. J was trimmed by 1 base and V by 5 bases; bases with no gene match: 12. The V gene's germline CDR1 is SEHNR and CDR2 FQNEAQ (reference sequence). The CDR3 DNA follows: TGTGCCAGCAGCCACCCTCGGGACAGGGGGCAAGTGTCTGGAAACACCATATATTTT. This codes for CASSHPRDRGQVSGNTIYF.

CDR3 sequence (DNA): TGTGCCAGCAGCCAGACTAGCGGGGGTGGAGATACGCAGTATTTT. It encodes CASSQTSGGGDTQYF. V usage is TRBV6-1 and J usage is TRBJ2-3, with TRBD2 identical over 12 bases. The CDR3 totals 15 residues. Germline CDR1 reads MNHNS; CDR2 reads SASEGT. The junction had 6 bases not matched to a gene; V was cut back by 6 bases and J by 5 bases.

The chain uses TRBV18 and TRBJ1-1; tentatively, D is TRBD1 (5 bases). V dropped 3 bases and J dropped 1 base, with 6 bases sitting between them. Germline CDR1 KGHSH, CDR2 LQKENI. The CDR3 spans 13 residues. CDR3 DNA: TGTGCCAGCTCACCCAGGGCGAACACTGAAGCTTTCTTT. This encodes CASSPRANTEAFF.

The CDR3 DNA is TGTGCCAGCAGTTCGGTTGGCGGGGAGCTGTTTTTT. It translates to CASSSVGGELFF. This chain uses TRBV6-5 with TRBJ2-2; D unclear. Trimming shortened V by 4 bases and J by 7 bases, and 7 bases separated the two germline ends. The CDR3 is 12 amino acids. From germline, CDR1 is MNHEY and CDR2 SVGAGI.

The chain has TRBV7-9 and TRBJ2-2; no reliable D call. With 7 bases removed from V and 4 bases from J, the gap between germline ends came to 7 bases. Germline assignment: CDR1 SEHNR and CDR2 FQNEAQ (reference sequence). The CDR3 loop spans 12 amino acids. CDR3 in DNA: TGTGCCAGCACCCTAATCACCGGGGAGCTGTTTTTT. It translates to CASTLITGELFF.

The table lists this clone with a few counts. The genes are TRBV27 and TRBJ2-7; the match to TRBD1 covers 7 bases. CDR1 and CDR2 (germline): MNHEY, SMNVEV (reference sequence). CDR3 length: 13 residues. With V trimmed by 5 bases and J by 6 bases, 7 bases remained unmatched. CDR3 nucleotides: TGTGCCAGCAGTCCCACAGGGGTGAGCGAGCAGTACTTC. Its translation is CASSPTGVSEQYF.

This chain connects TRBV5-4 to TRBJ2-3, with a weak D call TRBD2 (5 bases). Germline CDR1 and CDR2: SGHNT and YYREEE (reference sequence). V was trimmed by 10 bases and J by 6 bases, leaving 15 bases between them. The CDR3 loop spans 12 amino acids. The CDR3 region is CALGRVMDTQYF. The DNA of the CDR3 is TGTGCCCTCGGGCGGGTGATGGATACGCAGTATTTT.

V is TRBV5-6 and J is TRBJ1-1; D perhaps matches TRBD1 (6 bases). CDR3 length: 16 amino acids. Between the trimmed V and J ends, which lost 4 bases and 0 bases, there was a span of 16 bases. Per the germline V gene, CDR1 is SGHDT and CDR2 is YYEEEE. This CDR3 reads CASSRRGGGLNTEAFF. CDR3 sequence (DNA): TGTGCCAGCAGCCGACGGGGTGGGGGCCTGAACACTGAAGCTTTCTTT.

The chain combines TRBV4-3 with TRBJ1-4, with D uncertain. From germline, CDR1 is LGHNA and CDR2 YSLEER. This CDR3 contains 16 residues. V dropped 0 bases and J dropped 4 bases, with 12 bases sitting between them. CDR3 in amino acids: CASSQEETADNEKLFF. As DNA, the CDR3 is TGCGCCAGCAGCCAAGAAGAAACAGCTGATAATGAAAAACTGTTTTTT.

The rearrangement links TRBV6-5 to TRBJ1-2; the match to TRBD1 covers 10 bases. V lost 2 bases, J lost 6 bases, and 9 bases stayed unmatched. Germline V gene sequence: CDR1 MNHEY, CDR2 SVGAGI. The CDR3 consists of 16 residues. The CDR3 DNA sequence: TGTGCCAGCAGTTACACAAAGGGGACAGGGGTCAATGGCTACACCTTC. Protein sequence: CASSYTKGTGVNGYTF.

The rearrangement joins TRBV6-5 to TRBJ2-7; TRBD2 matches at 12 bases. Trimming at V came to 6 bases and at J to 4 bases, leaving 7 bases not matched to a gene. The germline CDR1 and CDR2 sequences are MNHEY and SVGAGI. The length of the CDR3 is 15 residues. CDR3 DNA: TGTGCCAGCAGACCGAGACTAGCGGGGGTGTACGAGCAGTACGTC. It is translated as CASRPRLAGVYEQYV.

V and J are TRBV7-2 and TRBJ2-1, with 11 bases that match TRBD2. The trim removed 5 bases at V and 8 bases at J, leaving 11 bases unmatched. This CDR3 has 16 residues. Germline V gene data show CDR1 as SGHTA and CDR2 as FQGNSA. DNA of the CDR3: TGTGCCAGCAGCCTAGACATAGCGGGGGGGCTCGATGAGCAGTTCTTC. Its translation is CASSLDIAGGLDEQFF. The variable domain in full, completed from reference TRBV7-2 and TRBJ2-1, reads GAGVSQSPSNKVTEKGKDVELRCDPISGHTALYWYRQSLGQGLEFLIYFQGNSAPDKSGLPSDRFSAERTGGSVSTLTIQRTQQEDSAVYLCASSLDIAGGLDEQFFGPGTRLTVL.

V is TRBV5-4 and J is TRBJ2-7; TRBD1 might be the D (6 bases). The CDR3 is made up of 13 amino acids. With 1 base removed from V and 6 bases from J, the gap between germline ends came to 11 bases. Germline lookup yields CDR1 SGHNT and CDR2 YYREEE (reference sequence). This chain's CDR3 is CASSLWGLVEQYF. DNA for the CDR3: TGTGCCAGCAGCTTGTGGGGGCTTGTCGAGCAGTACTTC.

This sequence joins TRBV5-1 and TRBJ1-5, with no clear D. Trimming shortened V by 1 base and J by 0 bases, and 8 bases separated the two germline ends. This CDR3 is 15 amino acids long. The germline V gene encodes CDR1 SGHRS and CDR2 YFSETQ. The CDR3 sequence: CASSLRGDSNQPQHF. The CDR3 nucleotides read TGCGCCAGCAGCTTGCGGGGAGATAGCAATCAGCCCCAGCATTTT.

The chain employs TRBV19 and TRBJ2-5; 13 bases align to TRBD2. The CDR3 is 13 residues long. Trimming took 10 bases from V and 8 from J; bases not matched to a gene: 7. The V gene's germline CDR1 is LNHDA and CDR2 SQIVND (reference sequence). The CDR3 nucleotides are TGTGCCACCCTATCGGGACTAGCGGGAACCCAGTACTTC. Translating it yields CATLSGLAGTQYF.

This clone came up a few times. The CDR3 region has the DNA TGTGCCAGCAGCCCAGGACAGGGGAGGACACCCCTCCACTTT. Amino acids: CASSPGQGRTPLHF. The chain uses TRBV9 and TRBJ1-6; 9 positions agree with TRBD1. The CDR3 has 14 residues. The V gene's germline CDR1 is SGDLS and CDR2 YYNGEE. Trimming cost V 4 bases and J 11 bases; bases outside gene matches: 7.

V and J are TRBV7-9 and TRBJ2-7, with a tentative D call TRBD2 (5 bases). The germline V and J ends were trimmed by 5 bases and 6 bases, with 11 bases remaining between them. The V gene's germline CDR1 is SEHNR and CDR2 FQNEAQ (reference sequence). The CDR3 totals 12 residues. The CDR3 region has the DNA TGTGCCAGCAGCGCCGAGGCGGGCGAGCAGTACTTC. Translating gives CASSAEAGEQYF.

The V call is TRBV11-2, the J call TRBJ1-4; 11 bases map to TRBD1. This CDR3 is 16 amino acids long. The ends lost 5 bases at V and 8 bases at J; junction bases unmatched: 10. Germline V gives CDR1 SGHAT, CDR2 FQNNGV. This CDR3 reads CASSRGDRGRGEKLFF. Here the CDR3 DNA reads TGTGCCAGCAGCAGAGGGGACAGGGGGAGGGGAGAAAAACTGTTTTTT.